The T cell receptor (beta chain) described here comes from a study of T cell clones after liver transplantation. In the study overall: TCRbeta sequencing after a pre-transplant mixed lymphocyte reaction identified graft-donor-reactive clones, later tracked in post-transplant blood. Draws occurred before transplant, before withdrawal, and after complete or failed withdrawal. Study outcomes and limitations: Migration into the graft, not deletion, may explain lost graft donor-reactive T cells. Small, mixed patient groups and varying post-transplant times limit these conclusions.

Comment on this clone: Its antigen is not known.

V dropped 1 base and J dropped 6; count of bases not matched to a gene: 1. CDR3 length: 16 residues. CDR1 SNHLY and CDR2 FYNNEI come from the germline V gene. Clones were sequenced by immunoSEQ multiplex PCR, and TCRdb holds only the in-frame ones, with some missing. The sample lists about 45,000 clones, roughly 86% seen once, with more than 2% in the top ten. The sequence was collected from a human patient who received a liver transplant. T cells may partly derive from the graft donor. The chain combines TRBV2 with TRBJ2-3, with 16 nucleotides matching TRBD2. The input for sequencing was CD4+ T cells from blood, taken 24 months after liver transplant. The CDR3 loop reads CASSEVGLAGGDTQYF. The DNA of the CDR3 is TGTGCCAGCAGTGAAGTGGGACTAGCGGGAGGGGATACGCAGTATTTT.